This is a list of T cell receptor beta chains from one sample in a study of blood T cell repertoires in COVID-19. TCRdb's copy holds only in-frame clones and misses some; the assay was immunoSEQ multiplex PCR. The sample lists 450,000 or so clones, approximately 91% occurring once. Material for sequencing was peripheral blood. The receptor source for this set is a woman between 40 and 50 years old with COVID-19, enrolled during active disease. Each CDR3 is given with its conserved first and last residue. D genes are given only for firm matches. A clone size is listed for some rows: how often the clone was seen (once, few, many), or a class if it is expanded.

TRBD1,TRBJ1-6,TRBV4-3,-,TGCGCCAGCAGCCAAGATTGGGGCCAGGGGGGTTCACCCCTCCACTTT,CASSQDWGQGGSPLHF
TRBD1,TRBJ1-6,TRBV5-5,-,TGTGCCAGCACTGACAGGGGGCTTAGCTCCTATAATTCACCCCTCCACTTT,CASTDRGLSSYNSPLHF
TRBD1,TRBJ1-2,TRBV25-1,once,TGTGCCAGCAGTCGGGCAGGGGGTGATGGCTACACCTTC,CASSRAGGDGYTF
TRBD1,TRBJ1-1,TRBV6-5,-,TGTGCCAGCAGCCCAAACAGGGGGAACACTGAAGCTTTCTTT,CASSPNRGNTEAFF
-,TRBJ2-1,TRBV19,-,TGTGCCAGTAGTTGGTCAGGCCACAATGAGCAGTTCTTC,CASSWSGHNEQFF
-,TRBJ1-1,TRBV27,-,TGTGCCAGCAGTCCGAGGGACACGTTCACTGAAGCTTTCTTT,CASSPRDTFTEAFF
-,TRBJ1-1,TRBV5-1,-,TGCGCCAGCAGCTTGGGACAGATCCCCCCCACTGAAGCTTTCTTT,CASSLGQIPPTEAFF
TRBD1,TRBJ1-1,TRBV27,-,TGTGCCAGCAGTTTCCGACAGGGTATGTTAACTGAAGCTTTCTTT,CASSFRQGMLTEAFF
-,TRBJ1-5,TRBV10-3,-,TGTGCCATCAGTGAGTCGGGGGAGGGTCAGCCCCAGCATTTT,CAISESGEGQPQHF
-,TRBJ1-5,TRBV15,-,TGTGCCACCAGCAAAAACAGAAGGCAGCCCCAGCATTTT,CATSKNRRQPQHF
-,TRBJ2-5,TRBV10-3,few,TGTGCCAGCGGACTGGGTTCCCCAGAGACCCAGTACTTC,CASGLGSPETQYF
TRBD1,TRBJ2-4,TRBV6-2/TRBV6-3,-,TGTGCCAGCAGTTACTACGGACAGGGGGCAAACATTCAGTACTTC,CASSYYGQGANIQYF
-,TRBJ1-1,TRBV19,-,TGTGCCAGTAGTATGGTTGAGGGGGTGACTGAAGCTTTCTTT,CASSMVEGVTEAFF
TRBD1,TRBJ2-7,TRBV19,-,TGTGCCAGCTCGTCGGGACAGTCTACCGAGCAGTACTTC,CASSSGQSTEQYF
-,TRBJ2-5,TRBV28,-,TGTGCCAGCAGTCCCCGGGGGTTGCGGGCAGGAAAACAAGAGACCCAGTACTTC,CASSPRGLRAGKQETQYF
-,TRBJ1-5,TRBV4-1,-,TGCGCCAGCAGCCAAGAGGAGGACAGCTTCCCTCAGCCCCAGCATTTT,CASSQEEDSFPQPQHF
TRBD1,TRBJ1-2,TRBV2,-,TGTGCCAGCAGGGTGGGACAGACCCATGGCTACACCTTC,CASRVGQTHGYTF
-,TRBJ2-7,TRBV27,-,TGTGCCAGCAGTTCCTCGGGGGAGATCCACGAGCAGTACTTC,CASSSSGEIHEQYF
-,TRBJ1-2,TRBV11-2,-,TGTGCCAGCAGCTCGGACTCTATTAGGGCCTCTACAACGGACTATGGCTACACCTTC,CASSSDSIRASTTDYGYTF
TRBD1,TRBJ2-1,TRBV19,-,TGTGCCAGTAGTATTCTGGGACAGGTCAATGAGCAGTTCTTC,CASSILGQVNEQFF
TRBD2,TRBJ2-4,TRBV4-1,-,TGCGCCAGCAGCCAGGATTTTATTGTGGGGGGGGAGGCCAAAAACATTCAGTACTTC,CASSQDFIVGGEAKNIQYF
TRBD1,TRBJ2-7,TRBV24-1,-,TGTGCCACCAGTGATTTGGACAGGGGGCCCCACGAGCAGTACTTC,CATSDLDRGPHEQYF
-,TRBJ1-1,TRBV5-1,-,TGCGCCAGCAGCATAGACAGTAATGAAGCTTTCTTT,CASSIDSNEAFF
-,TRBJ1-1,TRBV7-3,-,TGTGCCAGCAGCACCACACAGAACACTGAAGCTTTCTTT,CASSTTQNTEAFF
-,TRBJ1-5,TRBV28,-,TGTGCCAGCAGTGGAACCGGTTTCGGGCAGCCCCAGCATTTT,CASSGTGFGQPQHF
-,TRBJ1-5,TRBV27,-,TGTGCAGCTGGGGCAGGGCTGAATCAGCCCCAGCATTTT,CAAGAGLNQPQHF
TRBD2,TRBJ2-3,TRBV4-1,-,TGCGCCAGCAGCCAAGAGGGACTAGCGGGACCGAGCACAGATACGCAGTATTTT,CASSQEGLAGPSTDTQYF
-,TRBJ1-1,TRBV7-9,once,TGTGCCAGCAGTTCTAGACCGGGGGGACGAGTGAACACTGAAGCTTTCTTT,CASSSRPGGRVNTEAFF
TRBD1,TRBJ1-2,TRBV4-3,-,TGCGCCAGCAGCCAGGCCGGGACAGGGTCCTATGGCTACACCTTC,CASSQAGTGSYGYTF
TRBD1,TRBJ1-5,TRBV2,once,TGTGCCAGCAGCGGACAGGGGAATCAGCCCCAGCATTTT,CASSGQGNQPQHF
TRBD1,TRBJ2-7,TRBV7-9,once,TGTGCCAGCAGCCTCTCCGGACAGGGCCCTCACGAGCAGTACTTC,CASSLSGQGPHEQYF
-,TRBJ1-1,TRBV28,-,TGTGCCAGCGGTCGTCGGGAAGCTTTCTTT,CASGRREAFF
TRBD2,TRBJ2-7,TRBV29-1,-,TGCAGCGGAACTAGCGGGGGAGGATGGGAGCAGTACTTC,CSGTSGGGWEQYF
TRBD2,TRBJ2-7,TRBV3-1/TRBV3-2,once,TGTGCCAGCAGCTATCGGACTAGCGGGACGGATGAGCAGTACTTC,CASSYRTSGTDEQYF
TRBD2,TRBJ2-7,TRBV5-1,-,TGCGCCAGCTCGGGGGGATTGTACGAGCAGTACTTC,CASSGGLYEQYF
-,TRBJ1-2,TRBV14,-,TGTGCCAGCAGCCAAACAGGGATCTACTATGGCTACACCTTC,CASSQTGIYYGYTF
-,TRBJ1-3,TRBV7-7,once,TGTGCTAGCAGCTTAGACGAACTTAGTACCATATATTTT,CASSLDELSTIYF
-,TRBJ1-2,TRBV28,-,TGTGCCAGCAGTTTGGCCCAAGACTATGGCTACACCTTC,CASSLAQDYGYTF
-,TRBJ2-3,TRBV2,-,TGTGCCAGCAGTGAACTTTTCGGACTACACGATGATACGCAGTATTTT,CASSELFGLHDDTQYF
TRBD1,TRBJ2-2,TRBV5-1,-,TGCGCCAGCAGCGTTGCAGGGGGCCAGAACACCGGGGAGCTGTTTTTT,CASSVAGGQNTGELFF